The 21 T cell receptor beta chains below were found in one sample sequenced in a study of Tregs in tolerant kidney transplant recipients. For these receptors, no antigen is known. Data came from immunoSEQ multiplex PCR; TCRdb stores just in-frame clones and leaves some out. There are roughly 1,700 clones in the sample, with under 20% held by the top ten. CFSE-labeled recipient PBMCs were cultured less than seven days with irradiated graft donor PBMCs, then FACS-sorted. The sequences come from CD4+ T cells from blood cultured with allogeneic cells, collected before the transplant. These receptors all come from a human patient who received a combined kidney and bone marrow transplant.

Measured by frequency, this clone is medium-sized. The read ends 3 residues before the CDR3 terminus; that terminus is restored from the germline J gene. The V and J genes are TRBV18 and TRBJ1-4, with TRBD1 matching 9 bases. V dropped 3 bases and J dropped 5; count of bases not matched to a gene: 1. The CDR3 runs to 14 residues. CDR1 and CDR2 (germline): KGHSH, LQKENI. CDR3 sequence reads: CASSPDRGNEKLFF. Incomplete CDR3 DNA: TGTGCCAGCTCACCTGACAGGGGGAATGAAAAA.

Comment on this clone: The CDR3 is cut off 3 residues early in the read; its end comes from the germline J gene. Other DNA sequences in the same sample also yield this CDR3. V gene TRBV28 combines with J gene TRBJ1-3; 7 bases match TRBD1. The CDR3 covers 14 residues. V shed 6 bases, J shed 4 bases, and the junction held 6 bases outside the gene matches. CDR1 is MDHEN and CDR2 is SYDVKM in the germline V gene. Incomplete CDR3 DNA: TGTGCCAGCAGCCGCGGGACAGCCGGAAACACC. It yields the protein CASSRGTAGNT. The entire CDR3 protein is CASSRGTAGNTIYF.

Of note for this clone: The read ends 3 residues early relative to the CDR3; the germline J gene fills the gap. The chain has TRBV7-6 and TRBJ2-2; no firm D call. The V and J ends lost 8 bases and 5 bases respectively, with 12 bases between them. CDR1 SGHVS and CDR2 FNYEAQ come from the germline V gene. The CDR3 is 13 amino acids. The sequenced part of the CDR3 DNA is TGTGCCAGCCGCTCCCAGGCAACCGGGGAG. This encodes CASRSQATGE. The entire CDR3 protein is CASRSQATGELFF.

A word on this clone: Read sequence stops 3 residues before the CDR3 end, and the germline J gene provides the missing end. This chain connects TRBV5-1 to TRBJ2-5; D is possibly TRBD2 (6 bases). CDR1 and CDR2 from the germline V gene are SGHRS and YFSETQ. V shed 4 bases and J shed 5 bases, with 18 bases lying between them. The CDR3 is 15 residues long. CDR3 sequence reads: CASSRLTSNVETQYF. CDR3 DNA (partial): TGCGCCAGCAGCCGGCTGACTAGTAATGTGGAGACC.

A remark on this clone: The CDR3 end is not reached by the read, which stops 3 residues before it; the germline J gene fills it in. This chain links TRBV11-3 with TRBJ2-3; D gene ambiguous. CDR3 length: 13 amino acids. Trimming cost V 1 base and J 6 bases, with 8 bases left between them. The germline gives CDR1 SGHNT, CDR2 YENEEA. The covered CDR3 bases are TGTGCCAGCAGCTTAGGGCCCTCGGATACG. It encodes CASSLGPSDT. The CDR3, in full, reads CASSLGPSDTQYF.

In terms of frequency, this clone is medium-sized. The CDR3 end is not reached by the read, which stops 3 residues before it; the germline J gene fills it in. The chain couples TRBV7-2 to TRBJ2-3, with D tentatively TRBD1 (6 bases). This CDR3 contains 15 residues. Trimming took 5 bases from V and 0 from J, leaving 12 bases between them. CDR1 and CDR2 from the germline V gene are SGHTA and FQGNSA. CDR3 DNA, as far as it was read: TGTGCCAGCAGCCCGGACAGATCTAGCACAGATACG. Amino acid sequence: CASSPDRSSTDT. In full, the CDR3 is CASSPDRSSTDTQYF.

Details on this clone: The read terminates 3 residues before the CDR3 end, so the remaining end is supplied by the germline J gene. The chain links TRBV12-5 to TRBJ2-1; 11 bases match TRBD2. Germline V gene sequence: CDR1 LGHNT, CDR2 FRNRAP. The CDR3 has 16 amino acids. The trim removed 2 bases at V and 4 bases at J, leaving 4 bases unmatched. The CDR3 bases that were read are TGTGCTAGTGGTTTGTCGGGACTAGCGGAATACAATGAG. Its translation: CASGLSGLAEYNE. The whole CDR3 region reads CASGLSGLAEYNEQFF. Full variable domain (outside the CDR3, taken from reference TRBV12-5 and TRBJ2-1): DARVTQTPRHKVTEMGQEVTMRCQPILGHNTVFWYRQTMMQGLELLAYFRNRAPLDDSGMPKDRFSAEMPDATLATLKIQPSEPRDSAVYFCASGLSGLAEYNEQFFGPGTRLTVL.

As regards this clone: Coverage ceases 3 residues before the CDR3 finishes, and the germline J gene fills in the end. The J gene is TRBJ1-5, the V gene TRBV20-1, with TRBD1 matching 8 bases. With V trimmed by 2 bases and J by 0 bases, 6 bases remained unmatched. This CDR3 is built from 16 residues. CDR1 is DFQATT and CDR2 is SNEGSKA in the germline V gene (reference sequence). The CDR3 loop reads CSARMDRVISNQPQHF. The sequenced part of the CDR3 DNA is TGCAGTGCTAGAATGGACAGGGTTATTAGCAATCAGCCC.

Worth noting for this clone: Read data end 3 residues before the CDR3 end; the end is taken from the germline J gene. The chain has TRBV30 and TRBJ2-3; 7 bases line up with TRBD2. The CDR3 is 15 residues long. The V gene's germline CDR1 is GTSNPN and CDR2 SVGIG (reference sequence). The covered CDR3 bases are TGTGCCTGGGGGCCGGGTGGAATGATGCGGGAGACG. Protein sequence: CAWGPGGMMRET. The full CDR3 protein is CAWGPGGMMRETQYF.

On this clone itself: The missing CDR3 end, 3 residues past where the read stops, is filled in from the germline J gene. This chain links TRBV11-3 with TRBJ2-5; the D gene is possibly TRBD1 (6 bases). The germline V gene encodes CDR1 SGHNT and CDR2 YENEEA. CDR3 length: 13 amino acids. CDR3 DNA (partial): TGTGCCAGCAGCGAAGGGACGACAGGAACC. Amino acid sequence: CASSEGTTGT. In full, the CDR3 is CASSEGTTGTQYF.

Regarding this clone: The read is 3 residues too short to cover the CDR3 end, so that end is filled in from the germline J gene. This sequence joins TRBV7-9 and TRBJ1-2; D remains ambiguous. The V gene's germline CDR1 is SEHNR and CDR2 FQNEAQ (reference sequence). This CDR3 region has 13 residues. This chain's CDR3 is CASSLRLGNDYTF. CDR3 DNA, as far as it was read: TGTGCCAGCAGCTTACGACTAGGCAATGAC.

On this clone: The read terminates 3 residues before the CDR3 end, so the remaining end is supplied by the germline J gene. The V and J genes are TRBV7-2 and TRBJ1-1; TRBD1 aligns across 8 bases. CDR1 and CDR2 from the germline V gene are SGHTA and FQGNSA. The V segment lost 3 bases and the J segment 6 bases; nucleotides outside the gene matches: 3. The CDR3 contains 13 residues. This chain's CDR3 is CASSFRQGPEAFF. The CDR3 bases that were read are TGTGCCAGCAGCTTTCGACAGGGGCCTGAA.

The CDR3 DNA, read in part, is TGTGCCACCCAGAGAGACAGGAACACTGAA. Translation: CATQRDRNTE. The whole CDR3 region reads CATQRDRNTEAFF. The chain is built from TRBV19 and TRBJ1-1; possibly TRBD1 for D (5 bases). The CDR3 end falls 3 residues outside the read, so it is completed with the germline J gene. The CDR3 is made up of 13 amino acids. V was shortened by 10 bases and J by 1 base, with 13 bases between the two germline ends. Looked up from germline, CDR1 is LNHDA and CDR2 is SQIVND (reference sequence).

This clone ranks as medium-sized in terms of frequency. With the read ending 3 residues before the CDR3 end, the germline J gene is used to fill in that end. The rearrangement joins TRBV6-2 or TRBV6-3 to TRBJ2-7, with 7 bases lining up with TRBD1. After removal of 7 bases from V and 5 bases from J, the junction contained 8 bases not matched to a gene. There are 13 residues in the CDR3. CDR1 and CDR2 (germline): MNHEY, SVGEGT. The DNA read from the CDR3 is TGTGCCAGCACCCGAGACAGGGTCCACGAG. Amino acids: CASTRDRVHE. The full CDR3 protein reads CASTRDRVHEQYF.

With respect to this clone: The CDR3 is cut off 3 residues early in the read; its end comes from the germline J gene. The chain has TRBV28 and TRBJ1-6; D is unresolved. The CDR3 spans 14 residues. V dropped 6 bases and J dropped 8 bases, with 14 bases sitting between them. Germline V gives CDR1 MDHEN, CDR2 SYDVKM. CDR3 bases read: TGTGCCAGCAGCCTGTCACCAGGTTATTCACCC. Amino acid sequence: CASSLSPGYSP. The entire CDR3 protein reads CASSLSPGYSPLHF.

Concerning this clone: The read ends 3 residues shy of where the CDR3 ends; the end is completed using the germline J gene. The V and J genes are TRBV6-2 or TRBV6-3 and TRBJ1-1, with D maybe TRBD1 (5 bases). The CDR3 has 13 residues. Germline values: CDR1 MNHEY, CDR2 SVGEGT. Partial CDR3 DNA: TGTGCCAGCAGTTACTCGGGGCTTCCGACA. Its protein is CASSYSGLPT. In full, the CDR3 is CASSYSGLPTAFF.

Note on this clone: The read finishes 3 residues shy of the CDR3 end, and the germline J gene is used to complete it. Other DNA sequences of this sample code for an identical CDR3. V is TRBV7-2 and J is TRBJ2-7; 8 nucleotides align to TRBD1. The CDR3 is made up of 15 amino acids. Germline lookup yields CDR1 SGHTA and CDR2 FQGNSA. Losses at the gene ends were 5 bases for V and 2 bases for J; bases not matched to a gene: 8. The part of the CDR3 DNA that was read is TGTGCCAGCAGCAACCAGGGGGCGCTTACCTACGAG. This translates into CASSNQGALTYE. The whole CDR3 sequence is CASSNQGALTYEQYF.

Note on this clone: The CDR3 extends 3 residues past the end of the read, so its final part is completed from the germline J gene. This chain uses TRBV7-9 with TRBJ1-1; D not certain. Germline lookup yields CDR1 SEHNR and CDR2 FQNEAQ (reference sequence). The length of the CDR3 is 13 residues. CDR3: CASSFNEGYEAFF. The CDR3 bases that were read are TGTGCCAGCAGCTTTAATGAGGGCTACGAG.

The DNA read from the CDR3 is TGTGCCAGCTGCGTCAGGGTGAATCAGCCC. This encodes CASCVRVNQP. The full-length CDR3 reads as CASCVRVNQPQHF. This sequence joins TRBV7-2 and TRBJ1-5; TRBD1 is a possible D gene (5 bases). The read terminates 3 residues before the CDR3 end, so the remaining end is supplied by the germline J gene. This CDR3 is 13 amino acids long. Germline CDR1 and CDR2: SGHTA and FQGNSA. V lost 8 bases to trimming and J lost 4 bases, with 12 bases between them.

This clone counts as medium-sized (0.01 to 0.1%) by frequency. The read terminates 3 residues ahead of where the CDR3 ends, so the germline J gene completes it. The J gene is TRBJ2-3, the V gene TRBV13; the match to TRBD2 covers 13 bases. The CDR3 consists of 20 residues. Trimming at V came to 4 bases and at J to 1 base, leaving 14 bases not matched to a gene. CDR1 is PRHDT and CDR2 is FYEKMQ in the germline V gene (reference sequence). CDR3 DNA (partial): TGTGCCAGCAGCTCCTCCCCCTCCCCCGGGACTAGCGGGGGCACAGATACG. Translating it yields CASSSSPSPGTSGGTDT. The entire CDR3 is CASSSSPSPGTSGGTDTQYF.

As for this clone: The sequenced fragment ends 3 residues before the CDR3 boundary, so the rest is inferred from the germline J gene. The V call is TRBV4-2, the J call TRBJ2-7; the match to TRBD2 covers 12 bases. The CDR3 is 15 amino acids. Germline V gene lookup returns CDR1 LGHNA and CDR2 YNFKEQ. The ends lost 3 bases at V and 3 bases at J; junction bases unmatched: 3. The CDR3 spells CASSQTSGSGYEQYF. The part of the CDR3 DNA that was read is TGTGCCAGCAGCCAGACTAGCGGGAGTGGCTACGAG.